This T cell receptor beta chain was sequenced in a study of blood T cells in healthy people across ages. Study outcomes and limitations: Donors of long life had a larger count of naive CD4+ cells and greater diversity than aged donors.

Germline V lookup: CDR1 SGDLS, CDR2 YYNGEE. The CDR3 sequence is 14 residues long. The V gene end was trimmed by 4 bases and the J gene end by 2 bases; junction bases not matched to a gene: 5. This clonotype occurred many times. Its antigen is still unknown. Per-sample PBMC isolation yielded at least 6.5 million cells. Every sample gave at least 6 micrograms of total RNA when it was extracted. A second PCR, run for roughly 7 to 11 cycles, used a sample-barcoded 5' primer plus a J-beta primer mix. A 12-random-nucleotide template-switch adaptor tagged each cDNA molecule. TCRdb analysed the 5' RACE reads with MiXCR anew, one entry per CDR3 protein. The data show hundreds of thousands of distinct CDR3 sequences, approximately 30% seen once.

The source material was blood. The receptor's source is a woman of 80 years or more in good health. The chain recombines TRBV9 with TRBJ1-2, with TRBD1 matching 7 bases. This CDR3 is CASSPSTGNYGYTF. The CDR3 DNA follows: TGTGCCAGCAGCCCTTCGACAGGGAACTATGGCTACACCTTC.